A single sample gave rise to the 13 T cell receptor beta chains below, sequenced in a study of OX40 agonist ivuxolimab in advanced cancers. TCRdb's copy holds only in-frame clones and misses some; the assay was immunoSEQ multiplex PCR. The data contain fewer than 95,000 clones, under 95% of them seen just once; the ten biggest clones take up about 0.81%. Material: CD4+ or CD8+ T cells sorted from blood, obtained in a trial of the OX40 agonist ivuxolimab. All receptors derive from an adult with an advanced solid tumor such as melanoma, head and neck, liver or kidney cancer.

The chain uses TRBV7-2 and TRBJ2-1, with D uncertain. Trimming took off 0 bases at V and 10 bases at J, with 10 bases between the two ends. CDR3 length: 13 residues. Germline V gene lookup returns CDR1 SGHTA and CDR2 FQGNSA. CDR3 amino acids: CASSLAQFREQFF. The CDR3 nucleotides read TGTGCCAGCAGCTTAGCGCAGTTCAGGGAGCAGTTCTTC.

This chain connects TRBV5-1 to TRBJ2-7; possible D gene TRBD1, 6 bases. Germline lookup yields CDR1 SGHRS and CDR2 YFSETQ. The CDR3 covers 14 residues. V lost 1 base and J 1 base, leaving 9 bases between the germline ends. The CDR3 nucleotides read TGCGCCAGCAGCTTGCAGGGGCGATCCTACGAGCAGTACTTC. Translation gives CASSLQGRSYEQYF.

The rearrangement uses TRBV18 and TRBJ2-3; D is unresolved. Trimming shortened V by 0 bases and J by 6 bases, and 19 bases separated the two germline ends. Per the germline V gene, CDR1 is KGHSH and CDR2 is LQKENI. CDR3 size: 17 residues. The CDR3 is CASSPPVKQKGSDTQYF. The DNA of the CDR3 is TGTGCCAGCTCACCACCGGTTAAACAGAAAGGGTCGGATACGCAGTATTTT.

This clone came up once. The CDR3 region is CASISTGAGELFF. The CDR3 DNA follows: TGTGCCAGCATATCAACAGGCGCCGGGGAGCTGTTTTTT. The chain uses TRBV6-4 and TRBJ2-2; D perhaps matches TRBD1 (5 bases). Trimming pared 7 bases from V and 6 bases from J, leaving 12 bases between. CDR1 and CDR2 (germline): MRHNA, SNTAGT. This CDR3 has 13 amino acids.

The chain recombines TRBV7-2 with TRBJ1-2, with TRBD1 matching 7 bases. Germline-derived CDR1 and CDR2 are SGHTA and FQGNSA. This CDR3 has 13 amino acids. Trimming took 4 bases from V and 6 from J; bases not matched to a gene: 5. The CDR3 loop is CASSSDRVHGYTF. As DNA, the CDR3 is TGTGCCAGCAGCTCCGACAGGGTCCATGGCTACACCTTC.

The gene calls are TRBV27 and TRBJ2-5; the D is unclear. In germline, CDR1 is MNHEY, CDR2 SMNVEV (reference sequence). The CDR3 extends over 16 amino acids. V dropped 8 bases and J dropped 2 bases, with 21 bases sitting between them. The CDR3 here is CASRRLTASQQETQYF. DNA of the CDR3: TGTGCCAGCCGCCGACTTACAGCGAGCCAACAAGAGACCCAGTACTTC.

The chain couples TRBV9 to TRBJ2-2, with D possibly TRBD1 on 5 matching bases. Germline CDR1 reads SGDLS; CDR2 reads YYNGEE. The CDR3 is made up of 14 amino acids. V lost 6 bases and J 1 base, leaving 10 bases between the germline ends. This CDR3 reads CASKGAVNTGELFF. The CDR3 DNA follows: TGTGCCAGCAAAGGGGCAGTGAACACCGGGGAGCTGTTTTTT.

The chain links TRBV30 to TRBJ1-5; 7 bases align to TRBD1. The V segment lost 2 bases and the J segment 4 bases; nucleotides outside the gene matches: 11. This CDR3 spans 16 amino acids. Germline CDR1 and CDR2: GTSNPN and SVGIG (reference sequence). The CDR3 bases are TGTGCCTGGAGTAAGGGGGCAGGGCTACCGAATCAGCCCCAGCATTTT. Translation: CAWSKGAGLPNQPQHF.

The gene calls are TRBV7-2 and TRBJ1-5; D unresolved. V dropped 3 bases and J dropped 7 bases, with 16 bases sitting between them. The CDR3 consists of 15 residues. CDR1 and CDR2 from the germline V gene are SGHTA and FQGNSA. CDR3 sequence: CASSFGPPPRQPQHF. In nucleotides, the CDR3 is TGTGCCAGCAGCTTCGGGCCCCCGCCCAGACAGCCCCAGCATTTT.

This chain links TRBV11-3 with TRBJ2-5, with D possibly TRBD2 on 6 matching bases. Trimming removed 5 bases at V and 4 bases at J, with 11 bases between. CDR1 SGHNT and CDR2 YENEEA come from the germline V gene. CDR3 length equals 13 residues. The CDR3 reads CASSIGGAETQYF. The CDR3 bases are TGTGCCAGCAGCATAGGCGGGGCAGAGACCCAGTACTTC.

The chain employs TRBV9 and TRBJ2-1; 8 bases match TRBD2. The CDR3 loop spans 16 amino acids. V shed 4 bases and J 10 bases; nucleotides not matched to a gene: 16. Germline values: CDR1 SGDLS, CDR2 YYNGEE. DNA of the CDR3: TGTGCCAGCAGCCCAAGAGATAGCGGGACTGTGAACGAGCAGTTCTTC. It encodes CASSPRDSGTVNEQFF.

This chain joins TRBV21-1 and TRBJ2-1; the D call of TRBD1 is as the table states it, not checked on the DNA. TRBV21-1 is a pseudogene locus. The CDR3 is 20 amino acids. CDR3 DNA: TGTGCCAGCAGCACAATTCGGGACAGGGGGGCAAGCGGGAATTACAATGAGCAGTTCTTC. Its translation: CASSTIRDRGASGNYNEQFF.

The V call is TRBV2, the J call TRBJ1-1; no clear D gene. In germline, CDR1 is SNHLY, CDR2 FYNNEI. V shed 1 base and J shed 4 bases, with 13 bases lying between them. The CDR3 length is 15 residues. The CDR3 DNA is TGTGCCAGCAGTGAAGGGAGGACCGTTCTCACTGAAGCTTTCTTT. Protein sequence: CASSEGRTVLTEAFF.